Listed below are T cell receptor beta chains from one sample, sequenced in a study of CD8 T cells in ankylosing spondylitis. TCRdb recomputed calls from the 5' RACE reads with MiXCR, one row per CDR3 protein. This table holds some 200,000 distinct CDR3 sequences, 13% found once. Specimen: blood, either unsorted or a sorted T cell fraction (not recorded which). These receptors were collected from a male donor with ankylosing spondylitis or in good health (not recorded which). Both conserved end residues are part of each CDR3. Fields, in order: D gene, clone size, V gene, J gene, CDR3 protein, CDR3 DNA. D genes are given only for firm matches. Size is stated for part of the rows, as once, few or many counts, or as a class when the clone is expanded.

-	-	TRBV12-3/TRBV12-4	TRBJ1-1	CASTNSPIRTEPSDEAFF	TGTGCCAGCACCAATTCCCCCATAAGGACGGAGCCCTCAGATGAAGCTTTCTTT
-	few	TRBV7-8	TRBJ2-3	CASSSPTGHTDTQYF	TGTGCCAGCAGCTCCCCGACAGGACACACAGATACGCAGTATTTT
-	-	TRBV30	TRBJ2-2	CAWSWQNTGELFF	TGTGCCTGGAGTTGGCAGAACACCGGGGAGCTGTTTTTT
-	-	TRBV24-1	TRBJ1-5	CATSDGGPQHF	TGTGCCACCAGTGATGGGGGGCCCCAGCATTTT
-	few	TRBV5-6	TRBJ2-3	CASSQQDDTDTQYF	TGTGCCAGCAGCCAACAGGACGACACAGATACGCAGTATTTT
-	once	TRBV11-2	TRBJ2-1	CASSPTDGEQFF	TGTGCCAGCAGCCCTACCGATGGGGAGCAGTTCTTC
-	few	TRBV7-7	TRBJ2-7	CASSPNDGTYEQYF	TGTGCCAGCAGCCCAAACGACGGGACCTACGAGCAGTACTTC
-	few	TRBV19	TRBJ2-6	CASRFGSNRWASVLTF	TGTGCCAGTAGATTCGGGTCCAACCGTTGGGCTTCGGTCCTGACTTTC
-	many	TRBV7-9	TRBJ2-7	CASSFGSLEQYF	TGTGCCAGCAGCTTTGGATCGCTCGAGCAGTACTTC
TRBD1	-	TRBV27	TRBJ2-7	CASSPGQEYPRDEQYF	TGTGCCAGCAGTCCAGGACAGGAGTATCCTCGAGACGAGCAGTACTTC
-	few	TRBV5-1	TRBJ1-1	CASSLDAEVMNTEAFF	TGCGCCAGCAGCTTGGATGCGGAGGTCATGAACACTGAAGCTTTCTTT
-	few	TRBV11-2	TRBJ1-1	CASRHGELSETEAFF	TGTGCCAGCAGACATGGAGAGCTCTCGGAGACTGAAGCTTTCTTT
-	few	TRBV19	TRBJ2-6	CASSIGLSGANVLTF	TGTGCCAGTAGTATTGGGCTTTCTGGGGCCAACGTCCTGACTTTC
-	many	TRBV30	TRBJ1-3	CAWMDSGNTIYF	TGTGCCTGGATGGACTCTGGAAACACCATATATTTT
TRBD2	once	TRBV27	TRBJ2-7	CASSFSGSSEQYF	TGTGCCAGCAGTTTTAGCGGGAGTAGCGAGCAGTACTTC
TRBD1	few	TRBV30	TRBJ1-1	CACFQDREMVNTEAFF	TGTGCCTGCTTTCAGGACAGGGAAATGGTGAACACTGAAGCTTTCTTT
TRBD1	-	TRBV7-9	TRBJ2-7	CASSSPGQGYEQYF	TGTGCCAGCAGCTCACCGGGACAGGGCTACGAGCAGTACTTC
-	many	TRBV11-2	TRBJ2-3	CASSFLIRTAYVADTQYF	TGTGCCAGCAGCTTCCTAATACGGACTGCTTATGTGGCAGATACGCAGTATTTT
-	few	TRBV15	TRBJ1-2	CATSRDEVVTF	TGTGCCACCAGCAGAGATGAGGTTGTCACCTTC
-	few	TRBV7-9	TRBJ2-2	CASRADSTGELFF	TGTGCCAGCAGGGCGGACAGCACCGGGGAGCTGTTTTTT
-	few	TRBV6-1	TRBJ2-7	CASSEPGIGSYEQYF	TGTGCCAGCAGCGAACCCGGGATTGGGTCCTACGAGCAGTACTTC
-	many	TRBV12-3/TRBV12-4	TRBJ1-4	CASSQTGTNEKLFF	TGTGCCAGCAGCCAAACAGGGACCAATGAAAAACTGTTTTTT
TRBD1	few	TRBV4-2	TRBJ2-3	CASSQEVTGGADTQYF	TGTGCCAGCAGCCAAGAGGTGACAGGGGGCGCAGATACGCAGTATTTT
TRBD1	-	TRBV5-1	TRBJ2-3	CASSLGTGYEDTQYF	TGCGCCAGCAGCTTGGGGACAGGGTATGAGGATACGCAGTATTTT
-	-	TRBV30	TRBJ1-2	CAWSDQGGAFGYTF	TGTGCCTGGAGTGATCAGGGAGGGGCCTTTGGCTACACCTTC
-	-	TRBV18	TRBJ2-2	CASSPYQGVDTGELFF	TGTGCCAGCTCACCTTATCAGGGAGTGGACACCGGGGAGCTGTTTTTT
-	-	TRBV27	TRBJ1-4	CASSTQVGLNEKLFF	TGTGCCAGCAGTACGCAGGTGGGCCTAAATGAAAAACTGTTTTTT
-	-	TRBV12-5	TRBJ2-5	CASGIGGPYQETQYF	TGTGCTAGTGGCATAGGGGGACCGTACCAAGAGACCCAGTACTTC
-	few	TRBV4-2	TRBJ2-2	CASSHGVAIPNTGELFF	TGTGCCAGCAGCCACGGAGTGGCTATCCCGAACACCGGGGAGCTGTTTTTT
-	-	TRBV19	TRBJ1-2	CASSIHPIWTDSGDYTF	TGTGCCAGTAGTATACACCCGATCTGGACAGATTCAGGGGACTACACCTTC
-	-	TRBV6-1	TRBJ1-5	CASEAGGSNQPQHF	TGTGCCAGTGAGGCGGGGGGCTCAAATCAGCCCCAGCATTTT
-	many	TRBV5-1	TRBJ2-1	CATPRDTSYNEQFF	TGCGCCACTCCCCGGGACACCTCCTACAATGAGCAGTTCTTC
-	few	TRBV12-3/TRBV12-4	TRBJ2-1	CASRSSYNEQFF	TGTGCCAGCAGGAGCTCCTACAATGAGCAGTTCTTC
-	-	TRBV18	TRBJ1-2	CASSPSRLVGYTF	TGTGCCAGCTCACCATCCCGTCTAGTCGGCTACACCTTC
-	few	TRBV20-1	TRBJ2-1	CSAVTLGSINEQFF	TGCAGTGCCGTAACTCTAGGTTCGATCAATGAGCAGTTCTTC
-	few	TRBV7-8	TRBJ2-7	CASSFIRDGSYEQYF	TGTGCCAGCAGCTTCATCCGGGACGGATCCTACGAGCAGTACTTC
TRBD2	-	TRBV7-9	TRBJ2-3	CASSFPSGGLQDTQYF	TGTGCCAGCAGTTTCCCTAGCGGGGGGCTCCAAGATACGCAGTATTTT
-	many	TRBV14	TRBJ2-7	CASSQDSLSRGYEQYF	TGTGCCAGCAGCCAAGATAGTTTAAGCAGGGGCTACGAGCAGTACTTC
-	few	TRBV19	TRBJ1-1	CASSMFPGGNTEAFF	TGTGCCAGTAGTATGTTCCCCGGCGGGAACACTGAAGCTTTCTTT
TRBD1	-	TRBV18	TRBJ1-2	CASSQKEQGNYGYTF	TGTGCCAGCTCCCAGAAAGAACAGGGGAACTATGGCTACACCTTC
TRBD1	-	TRBV12-3/TRBV12-4	TRBJ1-1	CASSAPRGTEDLAFF	TGTGCCAGCAGTGCCCCTCGGGGGACAGAAGACTTAGCTTTCTTT
TRBD1	many	TRBV6-5	TRBJ1-1	CASNPTGGYSEAFF	TGTGCCAGCAACCCCACAGGGGGCTACTCTGAAGCTTTCTTT
TRBD1	-	TRBV6-1	TRBJ2-3	CASSEPDRGHTDTQYF	TGTGCCAGCAGTGAACCTGACAGGGGCCACACAGATACGCAGTATTTT
TRBD1	-	TRBV19	TRBJ1-2	CASSARDRLDGYTF	TGTGCCAGTAGTGCCCGGGACAGGTTAGATGGCTACACCTTC
-	few	TRBV28	TRBJ2-5	CASSLSPPTLDKTQYF	TGTGCCAGCAGTTTATCGCCGCCTACACTTGACAAGACCCAGTACTTC